This T cell receptor (beta chain) was sequenced in a study of T cell responses to AZD1222 COVID-19 vaccine (dated by TCRdb to the early 2020s). Looking at the study overall: TCR sequencing was performed for about 250 trial participants, of whom around 200 were given two doses of AZD1222 and around 25 were given two doses of MenACWY control vaccine. Enrollment into the trials was organized by age into subgroups of 18-55, 56-69 and 70-plus years, and those subgroups contained around 150, 28 and 57 TCR-sequenced participants, respectively. General findings and caveats noted by the study authors: Reportedly, close to half of the unique spike-specific TCRs recognized epitopes lying outside the regions that are mutated in the B.1.351 and B.1.1.7 variants. Spike-specific TCR breadth and depth rose significantly after two AZD1222 doses compared with day 0 and with MenACWY recipients. Most participants were white British and females outnumbered males, and the authors suggested that clonal diversity may have been underestimated. Only six AZD1222 recipients were SARS-CoV-2 seropositive at baseline, limiting conclusions about previously exposed vaccinees. CD4 TCRs associated with the vaccine covered the entire spike protein, and the dominant responses were in regions 160-218 and 743-854. Because no day 14 peak-response samples were available, the repertoires could be characterized only after the peak T cell response. In the small 56-69-year group, the increase in depth fell short of significance, most likely because of low power.

As regards this clone: Its antigen is unknown. No base quality information exists; no much larger clone differs at one position.

The CDR3 regions of human TCRbeta chains were analyzed by immunosequencing. Per the authors' processing: TCRs in the repertoires were matched against a reference library of SARS-CoV-2-specific TCRs that had been generated with the MIRA antigen-specificity platform. Breadth meant the fraction of unique TCRs that were SARS-CoV-2-associated, whereas depth meant the fraction of total T cells that were SARS-CoV-2-associated. Using the MIRA data, each spike-specific TCR was mapped to the spike region that the TCR reacts to and placed in a CD4 or CD8 class. Log10-transformed breadth and depth values were compared by one-way ANOVA with Sidak's multiple comparisons tests. TCRdb's version of the immuneACCESS table is confined to in-frame rearrangements and falls short of the full clone set. An unresolved V gene accounts for under half of the shortfall where checked; the remainder is of unknown origin. For V, J and clone size, that table is used; D and trimming come from the DNA. This sample comprises some 280,000 clones, 94% of them detected only once. Roughly 0.6% of the sample goes to the ten largest clones.

The CDR3 numbers 12 residues from cysteine through phenylalanine. Of all the DNA, just the CDR3 is kept, 36 bases in frame from base 1. Taken from the germline V gene (reference sequence), the CDR1 and CDR2 loops are GTSNPN and SVGIG. Deletion took 3 bases off V and 5 bases off J, with a span of 11 bases between the germline ends. The time point label here, explained by the study, means: about 28 days (+/-7) after the second vaccine dose. Because spike-specific TCR depth and breadth did not differ between the two schedules, AZD1222 recipients who got a second dose at roughly 4 weeks were pooled with those who got a second dose at roughly 12 weeks. Vaccinee samples came from UK trials COV001 and COV002, including a single-blind randomized controlled phase 2/3 trial of AZD1222 (ChAdOx1 nCoV-19) in healthy adults. Trial participant PBMC samples were collected at day 0 and day 28 after the second dose for TCRbeta chain sequencing.

The clonotype was recovered from an adult who received the AZD1222 COVID-19 vaccine. The sequence joins TRBV30 to TRBJ2-7; possibly the D gene is TRBD1, per 6 matching bases. The material sequenced was peripheral blood, taken 28 days after the second AZD1222 dose. The DNA sequence is TGTGCCTGGAGCACAGGGTTCGACGAGCAGTACTTC. The encoded protein is CAWSTGFDEQYF.